The following is a TCR beta chain sequence with its context. In the original analysis: How many nucleated cells were present was estimated from reference gene primer amplification. Sequencing was performed with immunoSEQ multiplex PCR; in TCRdb, only in-frame clones are kept and a portion is missing. For V, J and clone size, that table is used; D and trimming come from the DNA. The sample contains 160,000 or so clones, 82% of which appear only once. The data originate from a study of blood T cell repertoires in COVID-19. The V gene lost 4 bases and the J gene lost 4 bases, with 16 bases spanning the gap. Germline lookup yields CDR1 SGHAT and CDR2 FQNNGV. The CDR3 has 15 residues. Cohorts were determined from participant-reported clinical history. The recovered donors of Cohort 3 showed two negative PCRs, clearance, or symptom resolution.

This TCR was sampled from a man between 60 and 75 years old who had recovered from COVID-19. Sequenced: PBMCs or T cells enriched from blood (not recorded which). This sequence joins TRBV11-2 and TRBJ1-1; no reliable D call. DNA of the CDR3: TGTGCCAGCAGCTCTCGTTCAGTGGGGAGCACTGAAGCTTTCTTT. This codes for CASSSRSVGSTEAFF.